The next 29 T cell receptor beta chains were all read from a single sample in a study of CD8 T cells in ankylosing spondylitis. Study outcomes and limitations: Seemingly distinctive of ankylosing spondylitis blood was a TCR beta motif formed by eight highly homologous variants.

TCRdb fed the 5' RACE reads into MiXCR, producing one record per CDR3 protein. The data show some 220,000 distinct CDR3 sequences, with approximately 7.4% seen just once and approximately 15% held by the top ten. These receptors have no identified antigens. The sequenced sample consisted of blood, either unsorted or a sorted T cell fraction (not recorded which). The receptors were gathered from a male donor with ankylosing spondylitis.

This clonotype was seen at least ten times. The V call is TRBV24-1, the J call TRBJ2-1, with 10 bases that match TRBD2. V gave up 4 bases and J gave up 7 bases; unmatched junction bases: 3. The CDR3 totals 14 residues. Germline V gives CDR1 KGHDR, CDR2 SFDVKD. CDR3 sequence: CATSEAGGRNEQFF. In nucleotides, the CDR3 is TGTGCCACCAGTGAAGCGGGAGGGCGTAATGAGCAGTTCTTC.

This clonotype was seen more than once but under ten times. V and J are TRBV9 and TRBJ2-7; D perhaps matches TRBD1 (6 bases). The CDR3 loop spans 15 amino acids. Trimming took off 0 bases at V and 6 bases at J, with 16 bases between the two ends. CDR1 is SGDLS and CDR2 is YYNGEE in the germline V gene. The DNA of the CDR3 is TGTGCCAGCAGCGTAGACATACAGGGTCAAGGCGAGCAGTACTTC. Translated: CASSVDIQGQGEQYF.

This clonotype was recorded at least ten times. The CDR3 spells CAISLSGQYTTGELFF. The CDR3 DNA sequence: TGTGCCATCAGTCTGTCGGGACAGTACACCACCGGGGAGCTGTTTTTT. This chain links TRBV10-3 with TRBJ2-2, with 7 nucleotides matching TRBD1. The CDR3 is 16 residues long. V dropped 5 bases and J dropped 4; count of bases not matched to a gene: 10. Per the germline V gene, CDR1 is ENHRY and CDR2 is SYGVKD.

The CDR3 region is CSARNSGTEETQYF. The CDR3 nucleotides are TGCAGTGCTAGGAATAGCGGGACGGAAGAGACCCAGTACTTC. The chain uses TRBV20-1 and TRBJ2-5; 8 bases match TRBD2. Germline V gene lookup returns CDR1 DFQATT and CDR2 SNEGSKA (reference sequence). After removal of 3 bases from V and 3 bases from J, the junction contained 6 bases not matched to a gene. This CDR3 is built from 14 residues.

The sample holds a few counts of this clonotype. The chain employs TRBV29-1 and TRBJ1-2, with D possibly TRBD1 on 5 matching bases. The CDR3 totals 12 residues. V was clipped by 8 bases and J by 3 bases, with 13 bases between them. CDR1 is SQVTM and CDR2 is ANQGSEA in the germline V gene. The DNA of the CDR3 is TGCAGCTCATGGGACGGATACTATGGCTACACCTTC. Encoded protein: CSSWDGYYGYTF.

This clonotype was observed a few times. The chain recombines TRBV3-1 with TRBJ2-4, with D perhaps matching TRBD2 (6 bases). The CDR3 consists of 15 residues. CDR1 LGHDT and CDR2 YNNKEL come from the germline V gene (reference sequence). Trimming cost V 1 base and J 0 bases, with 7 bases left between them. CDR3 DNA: TGTGCCAGCAGCCAAGCGGGAGAAGCCAAAAACATTCAGTACTTC. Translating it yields CASSQAGEAKNIQYF.

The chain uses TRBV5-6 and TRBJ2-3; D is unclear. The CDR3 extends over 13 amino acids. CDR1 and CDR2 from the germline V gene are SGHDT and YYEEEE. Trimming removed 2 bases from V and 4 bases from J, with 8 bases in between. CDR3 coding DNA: TGTGCCAGCAGCTTAGTCTACCCAGATACGCAGTATTTT. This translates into CASSLVYPDTQYF.

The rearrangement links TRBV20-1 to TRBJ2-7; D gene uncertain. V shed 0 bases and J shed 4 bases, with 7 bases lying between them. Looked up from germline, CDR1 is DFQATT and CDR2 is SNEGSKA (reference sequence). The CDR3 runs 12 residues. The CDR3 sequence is CSARDRWYEQYF. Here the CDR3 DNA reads TGCAGTGCTAGAGATAGATGGTACGAGCAGTACTTC.

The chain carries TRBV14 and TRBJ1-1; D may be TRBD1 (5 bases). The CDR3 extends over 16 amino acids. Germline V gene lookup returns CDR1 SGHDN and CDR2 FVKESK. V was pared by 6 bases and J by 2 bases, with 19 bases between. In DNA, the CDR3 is TGTGCCAGCAGTCGGGGAAGGACACGACGAAACACTGAAGCTTTCTTT. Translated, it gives CASSRGRTRRNTEAFF.

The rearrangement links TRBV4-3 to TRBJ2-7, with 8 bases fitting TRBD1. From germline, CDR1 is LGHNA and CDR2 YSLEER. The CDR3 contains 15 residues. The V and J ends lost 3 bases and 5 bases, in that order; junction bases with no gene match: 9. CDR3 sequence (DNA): TGCGCCAGCAGCCAGGAGGACAGGGAGTGGAACGAGCAGTACTTC. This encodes CASSQEDREWNEQYF.

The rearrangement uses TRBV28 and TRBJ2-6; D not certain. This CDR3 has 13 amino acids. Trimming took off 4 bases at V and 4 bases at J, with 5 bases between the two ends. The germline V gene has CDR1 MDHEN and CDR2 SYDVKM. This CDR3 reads CASSSFGANVLTF. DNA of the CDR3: TGTGCCAGCAGTTCCTTCGGGGCCAACGTCCTGACTTTC.

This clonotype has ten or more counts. The CDR3 region has the DNA TGCAGTGCTAGCTCGGGGCAGAACAATGAGCAGTTCTTC. Translating gives CSASSGQNNEQFF. The V call is TRBV20-1, the J call TRBJ2-1; D could derive from TRBD1 or TRBD2 (5 bases each). V was clipped by 3 bases and J by 5 bases, with 11 bases between them. Germline V CDR1 and CDR2: DFQATT, SNEGSKA (reference sequence). The CDR3 is 13 amino acids.

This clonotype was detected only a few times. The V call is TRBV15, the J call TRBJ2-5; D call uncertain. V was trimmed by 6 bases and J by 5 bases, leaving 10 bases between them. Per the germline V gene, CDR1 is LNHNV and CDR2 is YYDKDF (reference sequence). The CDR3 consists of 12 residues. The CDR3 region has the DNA TGTGCCACCAGAAGCCAGTGGGAGACCCAGTACTTC. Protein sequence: CATRSQWETQYF.

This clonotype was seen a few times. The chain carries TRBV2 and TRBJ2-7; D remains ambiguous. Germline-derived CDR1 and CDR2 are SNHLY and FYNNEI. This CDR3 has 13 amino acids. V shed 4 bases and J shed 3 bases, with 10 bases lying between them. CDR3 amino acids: CASSVWVFYEQYF. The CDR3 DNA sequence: TGTGCCAGCAGTGTGTGGGTGTTCTACGAGCAGTACTTC.

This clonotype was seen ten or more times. CDR3 coding DNA: TGTGCCAGCAGTCCCCGTCTTGGGCGGGGGGGCCCGGGCAATGAGCAGTTCTTC. Translation: CASSPRLGRGGPGNEQFF. The chain combines TRBV27 with TRBJ2-1; 9 bases fit TRBD2. The V gene's germline CDR1 is MNHEY and CDR2 SMNVEV (reference sequence). J lost 6 bases, V lost 5 bases, and 17 bases had no gene match. CDR3 length: 18 amino acids.

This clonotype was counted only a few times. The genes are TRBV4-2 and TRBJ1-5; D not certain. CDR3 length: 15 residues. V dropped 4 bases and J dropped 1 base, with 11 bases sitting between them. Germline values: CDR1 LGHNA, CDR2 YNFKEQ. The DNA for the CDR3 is TGTGCCAGCAGCCCGGACCAGGAAAGCAATCAGCCCCAGCATTTT. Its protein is CASSPDQESNQPQHF.

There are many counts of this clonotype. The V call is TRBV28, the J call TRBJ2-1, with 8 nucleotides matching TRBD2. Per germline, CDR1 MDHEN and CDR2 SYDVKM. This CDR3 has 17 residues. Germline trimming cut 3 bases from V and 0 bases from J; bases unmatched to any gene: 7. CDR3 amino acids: CASSFNSGTSSYNEQFF. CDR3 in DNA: TGTGCCAGCAGTTTTAATAGCGGGACGAGCTCCTACAATGAGCAGTTCTTC.

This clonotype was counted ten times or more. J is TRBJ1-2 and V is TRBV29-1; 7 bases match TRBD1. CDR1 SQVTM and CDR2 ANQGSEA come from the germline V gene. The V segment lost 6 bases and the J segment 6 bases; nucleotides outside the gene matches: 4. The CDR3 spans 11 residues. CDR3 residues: CSVAGGDGYTF. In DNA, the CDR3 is TGCAGCGTCGCAGGGGGGGATGGCTACACCTTC.

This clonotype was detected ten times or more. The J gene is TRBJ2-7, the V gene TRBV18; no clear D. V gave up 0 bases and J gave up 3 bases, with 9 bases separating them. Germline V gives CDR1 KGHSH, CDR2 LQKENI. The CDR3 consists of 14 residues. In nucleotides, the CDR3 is TGTGCCAGCTCACCACCCGAGACTTACTACGAGCAGTACTTC. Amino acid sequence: CASSPPETYYEQYF.

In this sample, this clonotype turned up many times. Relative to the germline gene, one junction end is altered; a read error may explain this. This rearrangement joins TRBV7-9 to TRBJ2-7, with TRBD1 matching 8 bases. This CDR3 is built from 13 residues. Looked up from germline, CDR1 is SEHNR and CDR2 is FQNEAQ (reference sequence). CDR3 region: CASSPGGPYEQYF. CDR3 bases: TGCGCCAGCAGCCCAGGGGGCCCCTACGAGCAGTACTTC.

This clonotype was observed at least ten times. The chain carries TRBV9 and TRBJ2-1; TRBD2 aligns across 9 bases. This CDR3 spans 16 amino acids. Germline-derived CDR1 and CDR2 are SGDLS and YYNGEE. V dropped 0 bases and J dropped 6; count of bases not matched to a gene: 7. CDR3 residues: CASSVAAAGGANEQFF. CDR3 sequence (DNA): TGTGCCAGCAGCGTAGCGGCGGCGGGGGGGGCCAATGAGCAGTTCTTC.

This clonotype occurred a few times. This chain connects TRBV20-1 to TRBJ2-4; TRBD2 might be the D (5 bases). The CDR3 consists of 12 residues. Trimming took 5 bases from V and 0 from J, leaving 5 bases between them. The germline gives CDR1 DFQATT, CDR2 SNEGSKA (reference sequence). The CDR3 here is CSAREAKNIQYF. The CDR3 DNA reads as TGCAGTGCTCGGGAAGCCAAAAACATTCAGTACTTC.

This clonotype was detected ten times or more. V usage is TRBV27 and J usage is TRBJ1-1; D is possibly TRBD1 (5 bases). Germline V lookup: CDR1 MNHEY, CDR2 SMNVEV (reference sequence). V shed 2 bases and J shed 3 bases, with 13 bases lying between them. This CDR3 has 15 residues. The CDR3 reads CASSLGVGGDTEAFF. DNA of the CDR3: TGTGCCAGCAGTTTAGGGGTGGGAGGGGACACTGAAGCTTTCTTT.

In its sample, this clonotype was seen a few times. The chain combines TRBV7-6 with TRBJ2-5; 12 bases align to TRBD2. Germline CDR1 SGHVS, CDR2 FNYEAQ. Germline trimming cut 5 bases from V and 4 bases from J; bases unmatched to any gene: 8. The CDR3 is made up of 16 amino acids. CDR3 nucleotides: TGTGCCAGCAGCCCCCGGACTAGCGGGACTAGAGAGACCCAGTACTTC. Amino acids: CASSPRTSGTRETQYF.

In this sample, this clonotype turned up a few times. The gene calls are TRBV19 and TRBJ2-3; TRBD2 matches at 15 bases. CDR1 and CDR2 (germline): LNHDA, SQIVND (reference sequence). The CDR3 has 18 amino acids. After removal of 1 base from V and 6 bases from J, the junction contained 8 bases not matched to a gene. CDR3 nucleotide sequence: TGTGCCAGTAGTATAGCCCTCCGGACTAGCGGGAGGGTTGATACGCAGTATTTT. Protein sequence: CASSIALRTSGRVDTQYF.

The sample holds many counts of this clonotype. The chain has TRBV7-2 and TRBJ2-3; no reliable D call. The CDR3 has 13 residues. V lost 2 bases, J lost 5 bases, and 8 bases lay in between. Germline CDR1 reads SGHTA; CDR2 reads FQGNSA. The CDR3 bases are TGTGCCAGCAGCTTAATCTCCCGAGATACGCAGTATTTT. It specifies CASSLISRDTQYF.

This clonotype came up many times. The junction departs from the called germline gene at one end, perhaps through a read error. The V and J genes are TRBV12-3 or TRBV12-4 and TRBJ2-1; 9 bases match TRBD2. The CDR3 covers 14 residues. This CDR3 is CASSLAGWGNEQFF. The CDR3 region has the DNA TGTGCCAGCAGTCTAGCGGGATGGGGCAATGAGCAGTTCTTC.

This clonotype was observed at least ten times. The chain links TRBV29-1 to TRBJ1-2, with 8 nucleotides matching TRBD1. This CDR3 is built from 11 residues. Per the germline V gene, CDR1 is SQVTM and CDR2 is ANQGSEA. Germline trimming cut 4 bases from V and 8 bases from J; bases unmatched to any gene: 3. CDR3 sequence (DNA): TGCAGCGTTGGGGCAGGGGGCGGCTACACCTTC. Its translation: CSVGAGGGYTF.

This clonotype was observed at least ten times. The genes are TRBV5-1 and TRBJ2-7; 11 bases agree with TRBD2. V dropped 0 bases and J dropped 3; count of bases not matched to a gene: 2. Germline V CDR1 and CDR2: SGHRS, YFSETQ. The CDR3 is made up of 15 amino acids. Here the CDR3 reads CASSLEGTSGYEQYF. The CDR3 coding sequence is TGCGCCAGCAGCTTGGAGGGGACTAGCGGCTACGAGCAGTACTTC.